One and the same sample provided the 16 T cell receptor beta chains below, sequenced in a study of cytomegalovirus exposure and HLA in healthy donors. PCR was performed using 60 Vbeta and 13 Jbeta primers. Sequenced by immunoSEQ multiplex PCR; TCRdb stores in-frame clones only, minus some. Of roughly 180,000 clones listed, roughly four fifths are singletons. The sequenced material came from PBMCs. These receptors were obtained from a female donor in good health and CMV-seronegative.

The rearrangement links TRBV6-5 to TRBJ1-5; weak D call: TRBD1 (6 bases). CDR3 length: 15 residues. CDR1 and CDR2 from the germline V gene are MNHEY and SVGAGI. With 6 bases removed from V and 6 bases from J, the gap between germline ends came to 18 bases. The CDR3 DNA follows: TGTGCCAGCAGGGCCGGGACACGCGGGGGTCAGCCCCAGCATTTT. Its protein product is CASRAGTRGGQPQHF.

V is TRBV7-9 and J is TRBJ1-1, with unresolved D. V was shortened by 2 bases and J by 3 bases, with 16 bases between the two germline ends. This CDR3 spans 16 amino acids. Germline CDR1 SEHNR, CDR2 FQNEAQ (reference sequence). DNA of the CDR3: TGTGCCAGCAGCTTATATGCGGTCAGCTCCTACACTGAAGCTTTCTTT. It specifies CASSLYAVSSYTEAFF.

A word on this clone: One end of the junction fails to match germline, which may point to a read error. This chain links TRBV7-9 with TRBJ1-4, with a tentative D call TRBD1 (6 bases). Germline CDR1 reads SEHNR; CDR2 reads FQNEAQ (reference sequence). The CDR3 consists of 15 residues. CDR3 loop: CSSSAGQSTNEKLFF. CDR3 nucleotide sequence: TGTTCCAGCAGCGCTGGACAGTCAACTAATGAAAAACTGTTTTTT.

The V call is TRBV6-1, the J call TRBJ2-7, with a weak D call TRBD1 (6 bases). V dropped 2 bases and J dropped 2 bases, with 13 bases sitting between them. The CDR3 loop spans 15 amino acids. Per the germline V gene, CDR1 is MNHNS and CDR2 is SASEGT. The CDR3: CASSEFTDRTYEQYF. CDR3 DNA: TGTGCCAGCAGTGAATTCACGGACAGAACCTACGAGCAGTACTTC.

The V gene is TRBV11-3, the J gene TRBJ2-7, with 9 bases lining up with TRBD1. The CDR3 is 16 residues long. Germline trimming cut 3 bases from V and 3 bases from J; bases unmatched to any gene: 9. Germline V gives CDR1 SGHNT, CDR2 YENEEA. The CDR3 loop is CASSFRSGTGNYEQYF. For the CDR3, the DNA is TGTGCCAGCAGCTTTCGGTCGGGGACAGGGAACTACGAGCAGTACTTC.

V is TRBV7-2 and J is TRBJ2-7; D might be TRBD1 (6 bases). CDR1 is SGHTA and CDR2 is FQGNSA in the germline V gene. The CDR3 covers 12 residues. Between the trimmed V and J ends, which lost 6 bases and 2 bases, there was a span of 8 bases. This CDR3 is CASSWDTYEQYF. The CDR3 bases are TGTGCCAGCAGTTGGGACACCTACGAGCAGTACTTC.

This clone has a handful of counts. The genes are TRBV23-1 and TRBJ1-5; D is undetermined. TRBV23-1 is an ORF, and what it does is uncertain. Trimming left V 8 bases short and J 2 bases short, with 16 bases between. There are 15 residues in the CDR3. The CDR3, as DNA: TGCGCCAGCTTGCTGACTCCGGCGGGCAATCAGCCCCAGCATTTT. Encoded protein: CASLLTPAGNQPQHF.

The chain uses TRBV7-4 and TRBJ2-3, with 7 bases identical to TRBD2. The length of the CDR3 is 16 residues. Germline-derived CDR1 and CDR2 are SGHVT and SQSDAQ. The junction had 9 bases not matched to a gene; V was cut back by 6 bases and J by 0 bases. The CDR3 region is CASRVGGDDSTDTQYF. CDR3 nucleotide sequence: TGTGCCAGCAGGGTGGGGGGGGACGACAGCACAGATACGCAGTATTTT.

The chain joins TRBV4-2 to TRBJ1-5, with D possibly TRBD1 on 6 matching bases. The CDR3 loop spans 15 amino acids. Trimming removed 4 bases at V and 4 bases at J, with 14 bases between. Germline V CDR1 and CDR2: LGHNA, YNFKEQ. In DNA form, the CDR3 reads TGTGCCAGCAGCCTAGACTTTCAGGGGAATCAGCCCCAGCATTTT. Its protein product is CASSLDFQGNQPQHF.

The J gene is TRBJ2-7, the V gene TRBV28, with 9 bases fitting TRBD2. The trim removed 3 bases at V and 5 bases at J, leaving 8 bases unmatched. Germline CDR1 and CDR2: MDHEN and SYDVKM. The CDR3 contains 15 residues. CDR3 DNA sequence: TGTGCCAGCAGTTTGGGGAGGGCGGGAGGGGACGAGCAGTACTTC. Protein product: CASSLGRAGGDEQYF.

The J gene is TRBJ2-3, the V gene TRBV9; D is possibly TRBD2 (6 bases). CDR3 size: 15 residues. With 4 bases removed from V and 6 bases from J, the gap between germline ends came to 18 bases. Looked up from germline, CDR1 is SGDLS and CDR2 is YYNGEE. The CDR3 DNA is TGTGCCAGCAGCCCTCTGGGGCTGGGAGGCGATACGCAGTATTTT. It specifies CASSPLGLGGDTQYF.

The chain employs TRBV28 and TRBJ1-2; no definite D call. CDR3 size: 13 residues. Germline V CDR1 and CDR2: MDHEN, SYDVKM. V was cut by 6 bases and J by 2 bases, with 10 bases left in between. The CDR3 loop reads CASSLQTNYGYTF. CDR3 DNA sequence: TGTGCCAGCAGCCTCCAAACAAACTATGGCTACACCTTC.

This clone was counted a few times. The chain recombines TRBV7-2 with TRBJ2-3; maybe TRBD2 (6 bases). The CDR3 sequence is 15 residues long. Germline V gives CDR1 SGHTA, CDR2 FQGNSA. The V and J ends lost 5 bases and 1 base respectively, with 13 bases between them. CDR3 sequence reads: CASSGRRAGTDTQYF. The CDR3 bases are TGTGCCAGCAGCGGGAGGAGGGCGGGCACAGATACGCAGTATTTT.

V gene TRBV7-3 combines with J gene TRBJ2-5, with a weak D call TRBD1 (6 bases). TRBJ2-7 matches the DNA end more closely, so the J call is doubtful. The germline V gene encodes CDR1 SGHTA and CDR2 FQGTGA. The CDR3 is made up of 17 amino acids. CDR3 residues: CASSLPHLGATPYEQYF. The CDR3 DNA is TGTGCCAGCAGCTTACCACATTTGGGGGCAACACCCTACGAGCAGTACTTC.

The V and J genes are TRBV11-2 and TRBJ1-2, with TRBD1 identical over 7 bases. With V trimmed by 4 bases and J by 2 bases, 13 bases remained unmatched. CDR3 size: 17 residues. Germline V gene lookup returns CDR1 SGHAT and CDR2 FQNNGV. The CDR3 protein is CASSYFSGGDRNYGYTF. The CDR3 coding sequence is TGTGCCAGCAGCTACTTTAGTGGCGGGGACAGAAACTATGGCTACACCTTC. Looking up the rest from reference TRBV11-2 and TRBJ1-2 gives the full variable domain: EAGVAQSPRYKIIEKRQSVAFWCNPISGHATLYWYQQILGQGPKLLIQFQNNGVVDDSQLPKDRFSAERLKGVDSTLKIQPAKLEDSAVYLCASSYFSGGDRNYGYTFGSGTRLTVV.

This chain uses TRBV19 with TRBJ2-2; 14 bases line up with TRBD2. The V segment lost 6 bases and the J segment 1 base; nucleotides outside the gene matches: 4. Germline CDR1 and CDR2: LNHDA and SQIVND (reference sequence). The CDR3 extends over 17 amino acids. The CDR3 region is CASRTSGRAGNTGELFF. Here the CDR3 DNA reads TGTGCCAGTAGGACTAGCGGGAGGGCCGGGAACACCGGGGAGCTGTTTTTT. The entire variable domain, with the rest obtained from reference TRBV19 and TRBJ2-2, is as follows: DGGITQSPKYLFRKEGQNVTLSCEQNLNHDAMYWYRQDPGQGLRLIYYSQIVNDFQKGDIAEGYSVSREKKESFPLTVTSAQKNPTAFYLCASRTSGRAGNTGELFFGEGSRLTVL.